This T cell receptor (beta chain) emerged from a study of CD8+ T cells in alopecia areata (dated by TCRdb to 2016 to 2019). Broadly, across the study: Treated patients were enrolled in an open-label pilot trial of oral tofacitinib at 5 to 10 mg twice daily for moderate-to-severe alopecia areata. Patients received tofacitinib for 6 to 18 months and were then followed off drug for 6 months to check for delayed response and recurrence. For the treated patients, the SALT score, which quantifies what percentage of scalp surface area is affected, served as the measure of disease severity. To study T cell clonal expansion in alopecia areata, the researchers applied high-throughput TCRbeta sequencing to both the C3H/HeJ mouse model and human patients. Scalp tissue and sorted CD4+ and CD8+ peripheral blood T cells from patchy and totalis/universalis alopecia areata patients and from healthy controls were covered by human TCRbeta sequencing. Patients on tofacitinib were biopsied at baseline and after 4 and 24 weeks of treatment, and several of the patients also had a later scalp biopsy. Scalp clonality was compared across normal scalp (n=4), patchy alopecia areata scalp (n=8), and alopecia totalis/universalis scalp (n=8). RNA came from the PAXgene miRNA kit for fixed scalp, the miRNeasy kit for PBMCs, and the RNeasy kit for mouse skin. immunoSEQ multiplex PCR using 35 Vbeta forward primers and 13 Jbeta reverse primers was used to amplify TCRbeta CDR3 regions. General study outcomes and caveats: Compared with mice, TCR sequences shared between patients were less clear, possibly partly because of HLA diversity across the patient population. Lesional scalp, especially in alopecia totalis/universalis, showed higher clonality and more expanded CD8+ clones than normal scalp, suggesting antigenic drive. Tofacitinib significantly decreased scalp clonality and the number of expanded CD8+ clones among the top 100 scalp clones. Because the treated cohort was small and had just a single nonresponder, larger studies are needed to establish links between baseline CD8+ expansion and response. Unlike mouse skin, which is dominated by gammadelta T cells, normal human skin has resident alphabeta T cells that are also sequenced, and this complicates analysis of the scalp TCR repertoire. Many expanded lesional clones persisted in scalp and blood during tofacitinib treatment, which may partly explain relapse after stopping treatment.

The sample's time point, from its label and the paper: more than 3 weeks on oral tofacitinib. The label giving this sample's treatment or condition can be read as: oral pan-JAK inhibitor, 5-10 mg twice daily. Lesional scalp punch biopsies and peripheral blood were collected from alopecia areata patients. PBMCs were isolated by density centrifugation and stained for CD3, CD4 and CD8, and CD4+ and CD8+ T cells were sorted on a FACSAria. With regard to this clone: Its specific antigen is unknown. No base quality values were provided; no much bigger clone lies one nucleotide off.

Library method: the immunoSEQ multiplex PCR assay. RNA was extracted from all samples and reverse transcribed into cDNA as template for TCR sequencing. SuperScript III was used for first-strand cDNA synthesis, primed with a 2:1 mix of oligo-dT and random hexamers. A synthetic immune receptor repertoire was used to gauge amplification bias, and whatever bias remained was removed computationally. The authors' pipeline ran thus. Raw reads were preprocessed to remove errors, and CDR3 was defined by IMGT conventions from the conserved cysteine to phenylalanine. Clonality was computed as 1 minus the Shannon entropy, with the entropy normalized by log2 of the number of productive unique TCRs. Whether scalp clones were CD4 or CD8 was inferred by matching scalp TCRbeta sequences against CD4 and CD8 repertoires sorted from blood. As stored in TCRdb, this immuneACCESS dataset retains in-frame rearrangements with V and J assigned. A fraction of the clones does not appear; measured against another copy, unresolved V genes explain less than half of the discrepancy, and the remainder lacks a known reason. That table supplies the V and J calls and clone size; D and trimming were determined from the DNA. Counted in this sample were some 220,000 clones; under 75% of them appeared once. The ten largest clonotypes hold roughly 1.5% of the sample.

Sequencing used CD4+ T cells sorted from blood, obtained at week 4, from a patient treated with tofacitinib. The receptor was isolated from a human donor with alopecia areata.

At the DNA level, the sequence is TGTGCCAGCAGCTTGGCCGTGGAATACATACAAGAGACCCAGTACTTC. Its product reads: CASSLAVEYIQETQYF. The chain is encoded by TRBV5-6 joined to TRBJ2-5, with the D gene too uncertain to name. The V end loses 0 bases and the J end loses 2 bases, and a stretch of 14 bases separates them. Its CDR3 holds 16 amino acids, cysteine through phenylalanine. Kept here is only the CDR3 DNA, which spans 48 bases and is read in frame from base 1. CDR1 and CDR2 are drawn from the germline V gene: SGHDT, YYEEEE.